This TCR beta chain was retrieved from a study of T cells after posttransplantation cyclophosphamide (dated by TCRdb to the mid-2010s). For the study in its entirety: Using TRB sequencing, the study followed how the T cell repertoire reconstituted after myeloablative bone marrow transplantation in which posttransplantation cyclophosphamide served as GVHD prophylaxis. Because TRA and TRB clonality correlated tightly in roughly ten samples, later TCR analyses were limited to TRB. TRB sequencing was performed on blood from all 35 or so PTCy patients with 1-year posttransplant specimens. In 3 patients, TRB sequencing was also performed on up to 3 more blood samples taken 2 to 5.2 years after transplant, and in several patients, pretransplant blood was also TRB-sequenced. Public TRB sequences were queried against a database of over 3,500 sequences associated with responses to pathogens, tumor antigens, self-antigens and alloantigens. Samples from roughly 35 PTCy-treated patients, along with samples from 15 to 20 of their related bone marrow donors, underwent antigen receptor sequencing.

TRB sequencing used genomic DNA with the immunoSEQ assay at survey resolution or the hsTCRB kit. Turning to the authors' computational methods: Initial read processing used immunoSEQ software, and repertoire analyses used the LymphoSeq R package. For each TRB dataset, clonality was calculated as 1 minus normalized Shannon entropy, and the Gini coefficient was computed as well. To infer phenotypes in unsorted samples, TRB sequences from sorted subsets of the recipient or donor were mapped onto unsorted samples from the same recipient. This immuneACCESS table, as held by TCRdb, lists in-frame sequences with V and J called but not all clones. Of the missing ones, under half trace to an unresolved V gene in checked studies; the others have no known cause. V, J and clone size were drawn from that table, and D and trimming were deduced from the DNA. This sample is represented by about 9,900 clones; roughly 90% of them were singletons. Roughly 29% of the sample is in the top ten clones.

About this clone: Its antigen remains unidentified. No base quality values were provided; no much bigger clone lies one nucleotide off.

Explained via the paper, the time point label denotes: posttransplant day relative to BM transplant. The control cohort was some 10 patients given myeloablative marrow transplants with methotrexate plus a calcineurin inhibitor, sampled 1 year after transplant. Mononuclear cells from peripheral blood and bone marrow were separated by Ficoll-Hypaque density centrifugation and then cryopreserved. From the germline V gene, CDR1 is MGHDK and CDR2 is SYGVNS. V and J are trimmed by 0 bases and 6 bases, and the gene matches miss 6 bases of the junction. Its CDR3 holds 16 amino acids, cysteine through phenylalanine. The only DNA kept is the CDR3, 48 bases in frame from the first base. Study-wide findings and limitations: At 1-2 months, donor-recipient similarity was low but rose over the first year, and the later blood repertoires were often dominated by donor CD8+ memory clones. The TRB repertoires of T cells infiltrating skin or GI tract showed only limited overlap with the TRB repertoires of T cells in blood. Across over 40 patients, TRB clonality was highly associated with recipient CMV seropositivity and CMV reactivation, and PTCy diversity was similar to diversity in CNI/methotrexate controls.

Recombination joined TRBV25-1 with TRBJ2-3, and TRBD2 aligns with 10 junction nucleotides. The source was PBMCs, collected after an allogeneic stem cell transplant with a calcineurin inhibitor and methotrexate. This sequence was found in a male patient younger than 45 who received an allogeneic stem cell transplant from an unrelated donor, was CMV-positive, and had no GVHD. Following transplantation, T cells from the graft donor may be among those present. The bases read TGTGCCAGCAGTGAATACCAGCGGGAGGGCTCGGATACGCAGTATTTT. Its translation reads: CASSEYQREGSDTQYF.